This T cell receptor beta chain originates from a study of T-cell reconstitution after alpha-beta-depleted transplantation in children. Preparing the TCRbeta library involved the use of unique molecular identifiers. TCRdb used MiXCR to reprocess the PCR reads, holding one entry per CDR3 protein. The sample lists 150,000 to 250,000 distinct CDR3 sequences, 5.5% to 7% occurring once. The V gene end was trimmed by 8 bases and the J gene end by 2 bases; junction bases not matched to a gene: 6. The CDR3 sequence is 14 residues long. CDR1 is LNHDA and CDR2 is SQIVND in the germline V gene (reference sequence). This clonotype was recorded at least ten times.

The clonotype comes from a girl under two years old with combined immunodeficiency, due to receive a stem cell transplant. This chain joins TRBV19 and TRBJ1-5; 7 bases match TRBD1. The sequencing here drew on PBMCs, taken before TCRalphabeta/CD19-depleted stem cell transplant. The CDR3 reads CASSDRARNQPQHF. As DNA, the CDR3 is TGTGCCAGTTCAGACAGGGCCCGCAATCAGCCCCAGCATTTT.